This TCR beta chain was recorded in a study of T cell responses to AZD1222 COVID-19 vaccine. The assay was immunoSEQ multiplex PCR, and TCRdb's table has in-frame clones only and misses some. The sample yields 150,000 or so clones, approximately 88% seen once. Germline loops: CDR1 MNHGY, CDR2 SVAAGI. There are 12 residues in the CDR3. The V and J ends lost 10 bases and 7 bases, in that order; junction bases with no gene match: 9. Study results and limitations: Rises in breadth and depth of Spike-specific TCRs came after two AZD1222 doses.

Concerning this clone itself: The antigen is unknown.

V and J are TRBV6-9 and TRBJ2-7; 8 bases fit TRBD2. The sequence was obtained from an adult in good health. Sequenced material: peripheral blood, taken on day 0 of AZD1222 vaccination. CDR3 residues: CATPRLAREQYF. The CDR3 DNA follows: TGTGCCACCCCGAGACTAGCGAGGGAGCAGTACTTC.